Each of the 19 T cell receptor beta chains below was sequenced from the same sample in a study of cytomegalovirus exposure and HLA in healthy donors. This PCR relied on a set of 60 Vbeta primers and 13 Jbeta primers. The protocol was immunoSEQ multiplex PCR, while the TCRdb copy is restricted to in-frame clones and leaves out a portion. The sample has a few hundred thousand clones, 84% seen once. The source material was PBMCs. Every receptor here comes from a woman aged 40-49 years in good health and CMV-seropositive.

This clone appeared a few times. This chain links TRBV14 with TRBJ1-3; D perhaps matches TRBD1 (6 bases). The germline V and J ends were trimmed by 1 base and 3 bases, with 13 bases remaining between them. Germline lookup yields CDR1 SGHDN and CDR2 FVKESK. This CDR3 is 16 amino acids long. The CDR3 bases are TGTGCCAGCAGCCAAGTAGCGGGGGCGCATGGAAACACCATATATTTT. Translated, it gives CASSQVAGAHGNTIYF. Drawing the rest from reference TRBV14 and TRBJ1-3, the complete variable domain is EAGVTQFPSHSVIEKGQTVTLRCDPISGHDNLYWYRRVMGKEIKFLLHFVKESKQDESGMPNNRFLAERTGGTYSTLKVQPAELEDSGVYFCASSQVAGAHGNTIYFGEGSWLTVV.

This rearrangement joins TRBV5-4 to TRBJ2-7, with D possibly TRBD2 on 6 matching bases. Germline V gene data show CDR1 as SGHNT and CDR2 as YYREEE (reference sequence). Deletions cut 0 bases from V and 5 bases from J, with 15 bases between. The CDR3 has 15 residues. The CDR3 bases are TGTGCCAGCAGCTTGGACCCGGGACTTAAGAACGAGCAGTACTTC. This sequence encodes CASSLDPGLKNEQYF.

This chain joins TRBV27 and TRBJ2-7; perhaps TRBD1 as D (6 bases). CDR1 and CDR2 (germline): MNHEY, SMNVEV (reference sequence). V dropped 2 bases and J dropped 7 bases, with 15 bases sitting between them. The CDR3 has 14 residues. In nucleotides, the CDR3 is TGTGCCAGCAGTTTAAAGGGGGACGTGGGAGAGCAGTACTTC. It codes for CASSLKGDVGEQYF.

The genes are TRBV18 and TRBJ2-7; 9 nucleotides match TRBD2. Trimming at V came to 8 bases and at J to 5 bases, leaving 7 bases not matched to a gene. The CDR3 contains 13 residues. Germline V gene data show CDR1 as KGHSH and CDR2 as LQKENI. The CDR3: CASGGLAFNEQYF. CDR3 nucleotide sequence: TGTGCCAGCGGGGGACTAGCTTTCAACGAGCAGTACTTC.

This clone was observed a single time. The chain joins TRBV29-1 to TRBJ1-2; 9 nucleotides align to TRBD1. This CDR3 is built from 15 residues. Germline CDR1 SQVTM, CDR2 ANQGSEA. Trimming at V came to 4 bases and at J to 2 bases, leaving 8 bases not matched to a gene. The CDR3 nucleotides read TGCAGCGTTGGGTTACTCGACAGGGGGAACTATGGCTACACCTTC. As protein: CSVGLLDRGNYGYTF.

About this clone: At one of its ends the junction is not consistent with the germline gene, which may arise from a read error. The J gene is TRBJ1-5, the V gene TRBV4-1; D not certain. The germline V gene has CDR1 MGHRA and CDR2 YSYEKL. This CDR3 has 16 amino acids. The CDR3 is CASSPESPLSNQPQHF. CDR3 DNA sequence: TGCGCCAGCAGCCCCGAGTCCCCCCTTAGCAATCAGCCTCAGCATTTT.

The chain recombines TRBV29-1 with TRBJ1-1; no reliable D call. CDR1 and CDR2 (germline): SQVTM, ANQGSEA. CDR3 length: 11 amino acids. The V end was cut by 7 bases, the J end by 3 bases, with 9 bases between. CDR3 residues: CSGRDYTEAFF. CDR3 DNA sequence: TGCAGCGGCCGGGATTACACTGAAGCTTTCTTT.

The chain's CDR3 is CSSVTAGNTIYF. The CDR3 DNA is TGCAGCTCCGTAACAGCTGGAAACACCATATATTTT. The V and J genes are TRBV29-1 and TRBJ1-3; the D is unclear. The CDR3 sequence is 12 residues long. V dropped 8 bases and J dropped 2 bases, with 10 bases sitting between them. The germline V gene encodes CDR1 SQVTM and CDR2 ANQGSEA.

DNA of the CDR3: TGCAGCGCCTCCCTCCTAGCGGGAGAAGAGACCCAGTACTTC. This translates into CSASLLAGEETQYF. This chain links TRBV29-1 with TRBJ2-5; 10 bases are shared with TRBD2. V was pared by 7 bases and J by 3 bases, with 8 bases of the junction left unmatched. The CDR3 runs to 14 residues. Looked up from germline, CDR1 is SQVTM and CDR2 is ANQGSEA.

The gene calls are TRBV30 and TRBJ2-7, with TRBD1 matching 7 bases. The CDR3 extends over 12 amino acids. Germline CDR1 reads GTSNPN; CDR2 reads SVGIG (reference sequence). Unmatched junction bases numbered 3, after V lost 4 bases and J lost 3 bases. The CDR3 sequence is CAWKQGNYEQYF. The CDR3 DNA follows: TGTGCCTGGAAACAGGGGAACTACGAGCAGTACTTC. The full variable domain, rest sourced from reference TRBV30 and TRBJ2-7, is SQTIHQWPATLVQPVGSPLSLECTVEGTSNPNLYWYRQAAGRGLQLLFYSVGIGQISSEVPQNLSASRPQDRQFILSSKKLLLSDSGFYLCAWKQGNYEQYFGPGTRLTVT.

The chain carries TRBV6-1 and TRBJ1-2, with unresolved D. Germline CDR1 and CDR2: MNHNS and SASEGT. The CDR3 is 13 residues long. Trimming cost V 4 bases and J 8 bases, with 14 bases left between them. This CDR3 reads CASSVGAVRGYTF. CDR3 nucleotide sequence: TGTGCCAGCAGTGTTGGAGCTGTGCGGGGCTACACCTTC.

CDR3 coding DNA: TGTGCCAGCAGACCTCAGGGAAATGGAAACACCATATATTTT. Its protein is CASRPQGNGNTIYF. The rearrangement links TRBV28 to TRBJ1-3; maybe TRBD1 (5 bases). Germline V CDR1 and CDR2: MDHEN, SYDVKM. The length of the CDR3 is 14 residues. V lost 6 bases and J lost 3, with 12 bases in between.

The chain joins TRBV29-1 to TRBJ1-6; the D gene is possibly TRBD1 (6 bases). Trimming took 4 bases from V and 8 from J, leaving 24 bases between them. This CDR3 has 17 residues. Germline V gene data show CDR1 as SQVTM and CDR2 as ANQGSEA. CDR3 coding DNA: TGCAGCGTTGGTGTAAGGGAGGGGGGGATGATCGATTCACCCCTCCACTTT. It is translated as CSVGVREGGMIDSPLHF.

The chain employs TRBV14 and TRBJ2-1; TRBD2 aligns across 11 bases. CDR1 and CDR2 from the germline V gene are SGHDN and FVKESK. Losses at the gene ends were 2 bases for V and 6 bases for J; bases not matched to a gene: 9. The length of the CDR3 is 17 residues. CDR3 protein: CASSQRWGLAALNEQFF. In DNA, the CDR3 is TGTGCCAGCAGCCAACGCTGGGGACTAGCGGCCCTCAATGAGCAGTTCTTC.

The J gene is TRBJ2-1, the V gene TRBV15, with 8 bases identical to TRBD1. The length of the CDR3 is 15 residues. CDR1 is LNHNV and CDR2 is YYDKDF in the germline V gene (reference sequence). J was trimmed by 2 bases and V by 5 bases; bases with no gene match: 5. CDR3 residues: CATSEDREAYNEQFF. CDR3 DNA sequence: TGTGCCACCAGCGAGGACAGGGAAGCCTACAATGAGCAGTTCTTC.

The V gene is TRBV27, the J gene TRBJ1-6; TRBD1 matches 7 bases. The CDR3 loop spans 14 amino acids. Germline CDR1 MNHEY, CDR2 SMNVEV (reference sequence). V was pared by 7 bases and J by 7 bases, with 7 bases of the junction left unmatched. The CDR3 loop is CASTQQGMNSPLHF. As DNA, the CDR3 is TGTGCCAGCACCCAACAGGGGATGAATTCACCCCTCCACTTT.

The CDR3 reads CASSLLRFTGANYGYTF. In nucleotides, the CDR3 is TGTGCCAGCAGCTTATTGCGCTTTACAGGCGCTAACTATGGCTACACCTTC. The chain carries TRBV7-8 and TRBJ1-2; the D gene is possibly TRBD1 (5 bases). The V end lost 2 bases, the J end lost 0 bases, and 16 bases lay between the germline ends. CDR3 length: 17 amino acids. Germline-derived CDR1 and CDR2 are SGHVS and FQNEAQ.

V usage is TRBV27 and J usage is TRBJ1-4, with TRBD1 matching 7 bases. The V segment lost 10 bases and the J segment 5 bases; nucleotides outside the gene matches: 10. This CDR3 is 14 amino acids long. The germline gives CDR1 MNHEY, CDR2 SMNVEV (reference sequence). CDR3: CATKGAYWNEKLFF. The CDR3 DNA reads TGTGCCACCAAGGGGGCCTACTGGAATGAAAAACTGTTTTTT.

This clone was found a few times. This chain connects TRBV4-3 to TRBJ2-1, with a possible D match to TRBD2 (6 bases). V was trimmed by 1 base and J by 2 bases, leaving 9 bases between them. Germline V gives CDR1 LGHNA, CDR2 YSLEER. The CDR3 loop spans 15 amino acids. CDR3: CASSQAAGTYNEQFF. The CDR3 DNA follows: TGCGCCAGCAGCCAAGCGGCGGGGACCTACAATGAGCAGTTCTTC.